This record looks at one T cell receptor (beta chain) sequence and its context. These data come from a study of blood T cell repertoires in COVID-19. Study-wide background: The United States, Italy and Spain were the sources of the acute and convalescent COVID-19 samples. The cDNA or gDNA used as material had been derived from T cells, B-cell-depleted T cells, or PBMCs.

Original processing notes: It was from reference gene primer amplification that nucleated cell counts were estimated. Sequenced by immunoSEQ multiplex PCR; TCRdb stores in-frame clones only, minus some. V and J calls and clone size are those listed in that table; D and trimming were worked out from the DNA. The profile covers hundreds of thousands of clones, with roughly 85% appearing a single time and 4.5% to 5.5% taken by the ten largest. V lost 8 bases and J 2 bases, leaving 16 bases between the germline ends. This CDR3 spans 14 amino acids. Germline CDR1 PRHDT, CDR2 FYEKMQ (reference sequence). The receptor was isolated from a man aged 50 to 59 with active or convalescent COVID-19. The source material was peripheral blood. This chain uses TRBV13 with TRBJ2-7, with unresolved D. Here the CDR3 reads CASDNEWVAYEQYF. The CDR3 nucleotides are TGTGCCAGCGACAACGAGTGGGTGGCCTACGAGCAGTACTTC.